A single sample is the source of the 2 T cell receptor beta chains below, sequenced in a study of monozygotic twins with inflammatory bowel disease. TCRdb reanalyzed the 5' RACE reads and collapses them to one entry per CDR3 protein, without DNA. The sample holds around 210,000 distinct CDR3 sequences. Sequenced input: blood. The receptors were gathered from a human donor with ulcerative colitis or Crohn's disease, or a healthy co-twin of an affected twin (not recorded which).

The rearrangement links TRBV19 to TRBJ2-1; TCRdb designates TRBD2, a call that cannot be tested without DNA. Germline CDR1 and CDR2: LNHDA and SQIVND (reference sequence). This CDR3 region has 14 residues. CDR3 loop: CASSTSGSYNEQFF.

The V gene is TRBV6-1, the J gene TRBJ1-2; the TCRdb D gene call, TRBD1, has no DNA to confirm it. Germline V lookup: CDR1 MNHNS, CDR2 SASEGT. The CDR3 contains 13 residues. CDR3 amino acids: CASSGQGAGGYTF.